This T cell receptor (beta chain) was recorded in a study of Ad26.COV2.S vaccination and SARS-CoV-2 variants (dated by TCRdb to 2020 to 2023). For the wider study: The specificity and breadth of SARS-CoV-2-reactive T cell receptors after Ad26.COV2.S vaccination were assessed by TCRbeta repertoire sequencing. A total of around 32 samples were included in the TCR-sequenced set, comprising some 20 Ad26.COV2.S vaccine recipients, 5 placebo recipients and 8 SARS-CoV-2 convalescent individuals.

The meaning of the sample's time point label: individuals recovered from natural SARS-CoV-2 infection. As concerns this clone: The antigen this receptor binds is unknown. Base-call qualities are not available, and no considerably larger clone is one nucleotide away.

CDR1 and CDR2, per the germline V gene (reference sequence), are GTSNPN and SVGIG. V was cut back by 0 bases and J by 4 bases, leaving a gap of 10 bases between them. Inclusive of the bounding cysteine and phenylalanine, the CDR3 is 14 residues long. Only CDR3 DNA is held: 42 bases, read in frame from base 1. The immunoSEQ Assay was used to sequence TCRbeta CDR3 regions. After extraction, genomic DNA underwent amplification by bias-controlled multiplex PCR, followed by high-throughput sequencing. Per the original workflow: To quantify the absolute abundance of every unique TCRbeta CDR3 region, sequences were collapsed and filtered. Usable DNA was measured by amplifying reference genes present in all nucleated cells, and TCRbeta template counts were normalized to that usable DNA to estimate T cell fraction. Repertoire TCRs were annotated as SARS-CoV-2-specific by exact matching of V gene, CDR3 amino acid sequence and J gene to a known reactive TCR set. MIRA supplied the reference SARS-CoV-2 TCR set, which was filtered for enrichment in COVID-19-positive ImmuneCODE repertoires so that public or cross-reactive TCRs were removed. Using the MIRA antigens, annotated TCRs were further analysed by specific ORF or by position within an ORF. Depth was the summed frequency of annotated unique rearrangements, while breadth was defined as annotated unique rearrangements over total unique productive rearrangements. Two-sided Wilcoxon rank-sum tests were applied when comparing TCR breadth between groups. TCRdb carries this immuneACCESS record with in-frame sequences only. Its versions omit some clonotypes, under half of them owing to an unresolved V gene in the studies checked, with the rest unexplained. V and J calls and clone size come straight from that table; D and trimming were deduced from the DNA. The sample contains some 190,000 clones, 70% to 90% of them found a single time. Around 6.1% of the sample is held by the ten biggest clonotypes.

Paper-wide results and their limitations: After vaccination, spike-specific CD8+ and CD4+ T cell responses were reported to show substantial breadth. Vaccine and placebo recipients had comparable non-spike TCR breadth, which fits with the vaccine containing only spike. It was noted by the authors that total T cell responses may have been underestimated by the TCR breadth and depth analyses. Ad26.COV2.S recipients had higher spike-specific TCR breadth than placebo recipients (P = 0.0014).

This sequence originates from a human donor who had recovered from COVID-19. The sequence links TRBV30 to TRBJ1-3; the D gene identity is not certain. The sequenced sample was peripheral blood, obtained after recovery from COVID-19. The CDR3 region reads CAWSVWLGGNTIYF. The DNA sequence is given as TGTGCCTGGAGTGTATGGTTGGGGGGAAACACCATATATTTT. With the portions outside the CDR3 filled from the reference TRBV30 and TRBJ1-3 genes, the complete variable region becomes SQTIHQWPATLVQPVGSPLSLECTVEGTSNPNLYWYRQAAGRGLQLLFYSVGIGQISSEVPQNLSASRPQDRQFILSSKKLLLSDSGFYLCAWSVWLGGNTIYFGEGSWLTVV.